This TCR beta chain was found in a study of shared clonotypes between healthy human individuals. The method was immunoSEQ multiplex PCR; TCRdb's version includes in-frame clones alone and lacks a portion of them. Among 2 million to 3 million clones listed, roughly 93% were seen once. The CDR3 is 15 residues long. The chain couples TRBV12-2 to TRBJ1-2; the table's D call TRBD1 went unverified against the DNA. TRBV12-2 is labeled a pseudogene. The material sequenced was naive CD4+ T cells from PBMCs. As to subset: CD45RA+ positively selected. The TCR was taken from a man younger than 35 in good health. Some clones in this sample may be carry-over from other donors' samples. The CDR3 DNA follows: TGTGCAAGTCGCCTCTCGACAGGGCCCGGGATGGGCTACACCTTC. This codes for CASRLSTGPGMGYTF.